The 19 T cell receptor beta chains in this list originate from one sample, sequenced in a study of CD8 T cells in ankylosing spondylitis. MiXCR, run by TCRdb on the 5' RACE reads, gives a single entry per CDR3 protein. The top ten clones hold around 4.2% of a sample with under 250,000 distinct CDR3 sequences, roughly a third of them seen once. Input material: blood, either unsorted or a sorted T cell fraction (not recorded which). The receptors come from a male donor with ankylosing spondylitis or in good health (not recorded which).

This clonotype was found a few times. The V gene is TRBV10-3, the J gene TRBJ2-5; possibly TRBD2 for D (7 bases). CDR3 size: 14 residues. From germline, CDR1 is ENHRY and CDR2 SYGVKD. The V end was cut by 6 bases, the J end by 2 bases, with 13 bases between. The CDR3 coding sequence is TGTGCCATCAGGAGGGGGGGTCCGCAAGAGACCCAGTACTTC. Protein sequence: CAIRRGGPQETQYF.

This clonotype turned up a few times. The chain carries TRBV29-1 and TRBJ1-2; possible D gene TRBD1, 5 bases. V was cut by 1 base and J by 4 bases, with 10 bases left in between. The CDR3 contains 13 residues. Germline V gene sequence: CDR1 SQVTM, CDR2 ANQGSEA. This CDR3 reads CSVEVGDRYGYTF. CDR3 sequence (DNA): TGCAGCGTTGAAGTCGGGGACCGCTATGGCTACACCTTC.

The rearrangement joins TRBV7-9 to TRBJ2-7; 8 positions match TRBD1. The V and J ends lost 2 bases and 0 bases, in that order; junction bases with no gene match: 3. The CDR3 is 15 residues long. CDR1 is SEHNR and CDR2 is FQNEAQ in the germline V gene (reference sequence). CDR3 amino acids: CASSLKGQGSYEQYF. The CDR3 nucleotides read TGTGCCAGCAGCTTAAAAGGACAGGGCTCCTACGAGCAGTACTTC.

This clonotype came up a few times. The CDR3 region has the DNA TGCAGTGCTAGACTAAGACGTCAAGCTTTCTTT. Its protein is CSARLRRQAFF. The rearrangement links TRBV20-1 to TRBJ1-1, with D uncertain. V dropped 2 bases and J dropped 9 bases, with 10 bases sitting between them. The CDR3 has 11 amino acids. The V gene's germline CDR1 is DFQATT and CDR2 SNEGSKA (reference sequence).

This clonotype appeared a few times. The chain uses TRBV29-1 and TRBJ2-1; D ambiguous. In germline, CDR1 is SQVTM, CDR2 ANQGSEA. With 8 bases removed from V and 12 bases from J, the gap between germline ends came to 17 bases. The CDR3 totals 11 residues. CDR3 nucleotide sequence: TGCAGCCCCTCCCCCCCCTCTGGGCAGTTCTTC. Protein product: CSPSPPSGQFF.

V gene TRBV5-1 combines with J gene TRBJ2-1; no reliable D call. Per germline, CDR1 SGHRS and CDR2 YFSETQ. This CDR3 is 13 amino acids long. The V and J ends lost 5 bases and 6 bases respectively, with 12 bases between them. CDR3 DNA: TGCGCCAGCAGTGTAGTAATCGGCAATGAGCAGTTCTTC. As protein: CASSVVIGNEQFF.

Of note for this clonotype: The missing conserved phenylalanine or tryptophan at the end of this CDR3 makes a read error likely. CDR3 bases: TGCAGCACGACGGGGGGGACTGGAAACACCATATATTTG. It codes for CSTTGGTGNTIYL. The V call is TRBV29-1, the J call TRBJ1-3; D is perhaps TRBD1 (5 bases). Between the trimmed V and J ends, which lost 8 bases and 2 bases, there was a span of 13 bases. Germline V lookup: CDR1 SQVTM, CDR2 ANQGSEA. CDR3 length: 13 amino acids.

This clonotype was seen more than once but under ten times. The J gene is TRBJ2-7, the V gene TRBV12-3 or TRBV12-4, with a weak D call TRBD1 (5 bases). The CDR3 totals 13 residues. The V end was cut by 3 bases, the J end by 3 bases, with 9 bases between. CDR3 sequence: CASSFQGDYEQYF. The CDR3 DNA sequence: TGTGCCAGCAGTTTTCAAGGGGACTACGAGCAGTACTTC.

This clonotype turned up a few times. The V gene is TRBV29-1, the J gene TRBJ2-1; 7 bases fit TRBD2. Per germline, CDR1 SQVTM and CDR2 ANQGSEA. V shed 2 bases, J shed 9 bases, and the junction held 16 bases outside the gene matches. CDR3 length: 16 residues. CDR3 region: CSVEWANMGGDTEQFF. As DNA, the CDR3 is TGCAGCGTTGAATGGGCAAACATGGGGGGGGATACTGAGCAGTTCTTC.

V and J are TRBV28 and TRBJ2-7; D is undetermined. V was shortened by 7 bases and J by 6 bases, with 13 bases between the two germline ends. Germline CDR1 MDHEN, CDR2 SYDVKM. The CDR3 has 12 amino acids. CDR3 loop: CASTKTALEQYF. The CDR3 nucleotides read TGTGCCAGCACCAAGACTGCCCTCGAGCAGTACTTC.

This clonotype was seen ten or more times. The chain links TRBV15 to TRBJ2-3; no firm D call. The germline V and J ends were trimmed by 4 bases and 2 bases, with 7 bases remaining between them. Germline V CDR1 and CDR2: LNHNV, YYDKDF (reference sequence). CDR3 length: 13 residues. CDR3 sequence: CATSTRATDTQYF. The CDR3 nucleotides are TGTGCCACCAGCACTAGGGCCACAGATACGCAGTATTTT.

The gene calls are TRBV5-1 and TRBJ2-3; D might be TRBD1 (5 bases). In germline, CDR1 is SGHRS, CDR2 YFSETQ. Trimming took 0 bases from V and 2 from J, leaving 10 bases between them. CDR3 length equals 15 residues. The CDR3: CASSLGQGDTDTQYF. CDR3 nucleotides: TGCGCCAGCAGCTTGGGGCAAGGGGACACAGATACGCAGTATTTT.

The genes are TRBV6-1 and TRBJ1-2; perhaps TRBD1 as D (6 bases). The V and J ends lost 8 bases and 5 bases respectively, with 15 bases between them. The CDR3 has 13 amino acids. The germline V gene encodes CDR1 MNHNS and CDR2 SASEGT. CDR3 sequence reads: CASSPRGAYGYTF. CDR3 in DNA: TGTGCCAGCTCTCCCAGGGGCGCTTATGGCTACACCTTC.

The chain employs TRBV7-6 and TRBJ1-3; D remains ambiguous. CDR1 is SGHVS and CDR2 is FNYEAQ in the germline V gene. V gave up 5 bases and J gave up 0 bases, with 11 bases separating them. The CDR3 is 15 amino acids. This CDR3 is CASSPHRTSGNTIYF. CDR3 DNA: TGTGCCAGCAGCCCCCACCGGACCTCTGGAAACACCATATATTTT.

This clonotype was seen a handful of times. The J gene is TRBJ1-3, the V gene TRBV6-1; no firm D call. V lost 5 bases, J lost 0 bases, and 20 bases lay in between. The CDR3 has 18 amino acids. The germline V gene encodes CDR1 MNHNS and CDR2 SASEGT. Written as DNA, the CDR3 is TGTGCCAGCAGTCCCCCCGGGAGCCCGGGCTACTCTGGAAACACCATATATTTT. As protein: CASSPPGSPGYSGNTIYF.

J is TRBJ2-7 and V is TRBV20-1; the D gene is possibly TRBD1 (5 bases). V was pared by 1 base and J by 4 bases, with 11 bases between. The CDR3 loop spans 13 amino acids. In germline, CDR1 is DFQATT, CDR2 SNEGSKA (reference sequence). The CDR3 DNA reads TGCAGTGCTAGAGGCCCAGGGTTGTACGAGCAGTACTTC. Its protein product is CSARGPGLYEQYF.

The CDR3 here is CASSLGTGGFGNTIYF. CDR3 DNA sequence: TGTGCCAGCAGTTTGGGGACAGGGGGCTTTGGAAACACCATATATTTT. J is TRBJ1-3 and V is TRBV12-3 or TRBV12-4; 12 bases are a match to TRBD1. The CDR3 runs 16 residues. The V segment lost 3 bases and the J segment 3 bases; nucleotides outside the gene matches: 3.

V gene TRBV10-3 combines with J gene TRBJ2-3; 12 nucleotides align to TRBD2. CDR3 length: 14 amino acids. Trimming cost V 11 bases and J 4 bases; bases outside gene matches: 7. Germline lookup yields CDR1 ENHRY and CDR2 SYGVKD. The CDR3: CAVLAGGLADTQYF. In DNA form, the CDR3 reads TGTGCCGTCCTAGCGGGGGGGCTGGCAGATACGCAGTATTTT.

This clonotype has just one count. The J gene is TRBJ2-2, the V gene TRBV3-1, with 8 bases aligning to TRBD1. The CDR3 is made up of 16 amino acids. Germline CDR1 and CDR2: LGHDT and YNNKEL (reference sequence). The V segment lost 5 bases and the J segment 5 bases; nucleotides outside the gene matches: 10. CDR3 in DNA: TGTGCCAGCAGCGATAGGACAGGGAGGTATACCGGGGAGCTGTTTTTT. Translated, it gives CASSDRTGRYTGELFF.